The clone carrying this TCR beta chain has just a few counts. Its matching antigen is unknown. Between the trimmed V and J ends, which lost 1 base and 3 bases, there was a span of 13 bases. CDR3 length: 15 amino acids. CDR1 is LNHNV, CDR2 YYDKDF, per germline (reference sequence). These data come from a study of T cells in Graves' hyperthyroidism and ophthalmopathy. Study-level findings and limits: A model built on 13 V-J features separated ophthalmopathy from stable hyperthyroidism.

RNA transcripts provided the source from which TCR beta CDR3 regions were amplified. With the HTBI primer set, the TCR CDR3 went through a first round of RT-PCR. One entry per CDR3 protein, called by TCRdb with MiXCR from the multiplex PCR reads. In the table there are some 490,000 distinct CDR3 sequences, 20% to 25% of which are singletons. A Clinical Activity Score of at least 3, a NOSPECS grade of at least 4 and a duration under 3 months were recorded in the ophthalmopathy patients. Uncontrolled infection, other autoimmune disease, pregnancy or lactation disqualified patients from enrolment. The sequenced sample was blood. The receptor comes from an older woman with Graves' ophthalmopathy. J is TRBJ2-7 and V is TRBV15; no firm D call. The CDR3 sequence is CATSRGPSRLYEQYF. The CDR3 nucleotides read TGTGCCACCAGCAGAGGCCCCTCGCGCCTCTACGAGCAGTACTTC.